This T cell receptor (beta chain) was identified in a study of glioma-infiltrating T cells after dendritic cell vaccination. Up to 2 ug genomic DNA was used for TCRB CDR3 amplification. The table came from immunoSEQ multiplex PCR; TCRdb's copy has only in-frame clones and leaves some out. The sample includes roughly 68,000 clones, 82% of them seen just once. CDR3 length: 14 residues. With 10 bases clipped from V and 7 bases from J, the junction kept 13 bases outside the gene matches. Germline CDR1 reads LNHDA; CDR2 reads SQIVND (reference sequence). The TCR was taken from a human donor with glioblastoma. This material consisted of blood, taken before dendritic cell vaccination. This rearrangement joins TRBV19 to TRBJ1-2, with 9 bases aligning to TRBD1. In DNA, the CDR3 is TGTGCCACCAGGGCCCGGGACAGGGTTGCTGGCTACACCTTC. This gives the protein CATRARDRVAGYTF.